These 21 T cell receptor beta chains share one sample of origin, sequenced in a study of blood T cell repertoires in COVID-19. TCRdb's copy holds only in-frame clones and misses some; the assay was immunoSEQ multiplex PCR. The table has 350,000 to 450,000 clones, roughly 92% seen once. Input material: PBMCs or T cells enriched from blood (not recorded which). The receptors derive from a woman aged 40 to 55 who had been exposed to COVID-19.

This clone was recorded once. The V call is TRBV19, the J call TRBJ1-3, with 7 bases aligning to TRBD1. With 7 bases clipped from V and 4 bases from J, the junction kept 10 bases outside the gene matches. The CDR3 contains 15 residues. Germline loops: CDR1 LNHDA, CDR2 SQIVND (reference sequence). CDR3 DNA: TGTGCCAGTACTTTGGCCGGGACAGTAGGAAACACCATATATTTT. As protein: CASTLAGTVGNTIYF.

The chain combines TRBV19 with TRBJ1-1; a weak D match, TRBD1 (5 bases). Germline CDR1 is LNHDA and CDR2 is SQIVND (reference sequence). The CDR3 has 13 amino acids. V lost 4 bases, J lost 4 bases, and 10 bases lay in between. CDR3 coding DNA: TGTGCCAGTAGTACGCGACAGTTCACTGAAGCTTTCTTT. Translation gives CASSTRQFTEAFF.

Here the CDR3 DNA reads TGTGCTAGTGGTTTCATACAGCCAGGCCAAGAGACCCAGTACTTC. Its protein product is CASGFIQPGQETQYF. The J gene is TRBJ2-5, the V gene TRBV12-5, with D unclear. Germline CDR1 is LGHNT and CDR2 is FRNRAP. The CDR3 runs to 15 residues. V lost 3 bases to trimming and J lost 1 base, with 12 bases between them.

V and J are TRBV11-2 and TRBJ2-5; 8 positions agree with TRBD2. There are 19 residues in the CDR3. Germline lookup yields CDR1 SGHAT and CDR2 FQNNGV. The J segment lost 1 base and the V segment lost 5 bases, leaving 18 bases of the junction unmatched. CDR3 in DNA: TGTGCCAGCAGCCCCGACGCCCAAAACTTAGCGGGGCCCCAAGAGACCCAGTACTTC. Protein: CASSPDAQNLAGPQETQYF.

The V and J genes are TRBV5-5 and TRBJ2-7; TRBD2 agrees at 12 bases. The CDR3 totals 15 residues. V lost 2 bases to trimming and J lost 4 bases; unmatched junction nucleotides: 4. From germline, CDR1 is SGHKS and CDR2 YYEKEE (reference sequence). CDR3 in amino acids: CASSFRLAGAYEQYF. For the CDR3, the DNA is TGTGCCAGCAGCTTCAGACTAGCGGGAGCGTACGAGCAGTACTTC.

The CDR3 DNA reads TGTGCCAGCAATCTAAGGCCAGCGGGAGGGACAGATACGCAGTATTTT. Translating gives CASNLRPAGGTDTQYF. J is TRBJ2-3 and V is TRBV7-2, with TRBD2 matching 10 bases. V dropped 7 bases and J dropped 3; count of bases not matched to a gene: 10. Per germline, CDR1 SGHTA and CDR2 FQGNSA. There are 16 residues in the CDR3.

The chain is built from TRBV27 and TRBJ2-7; possible D gene TRBD2, 5 bases. V lost 8 bases and J 4 bases, leaving 15 bases between the germline ends. Germline V gene lookup returns CDR1 MNHEY and CDR2 SMNVEV (reference sequence). This CDR3 is built from 13 residues. The CDR3 reads CASRGGRTYEQYF. DNA for the CDR3: TGTGCCAGCCGCGGAGGACGGACGTACGAGCAGTACTTC.

The chain couples TRBV1 to TRBJ1-5. TRBV1 is assigned pseudogene status. This CDR3 contains 15 residues. The chain's CDR3 is CTSSLAILGGQPQHF. The CDR3 coding sequence is TGCACCAGCAGCCTTGCTATCTTGGGGGGGCAGCCCCAGCATTTT.

In this sample, this clone turned up once. J is TRBJ1-1 and V is TRBV11-2; maybe TRBD1 (6 bases). V lost 1 base and J lost 4, with 13 bases in between. This CDR3 is built from 15 residues. CDR1 SGHAT and CDR2 FQNNGV come from the germline V gene. CDR3 amino acids: CASSLVAQGLTEAFF. CDR3 DNA sequence: TGTGCCAGCAGCTTAGTAGCGCAGGGGCTCACTGAAGCTTTCTTT.

The chain combines TRBV4-1 with TRBJ2-1; 7 nucleotides line up with TRBD1. The CDR3 consists of 15 residues. J lost 9 bases, V lost 0 bases, and 8 bases had no gene match. Germline loops: CDR1 MGHRA, CDR2 YSYEKL. The CDR3 spells CASSQDDRAAAEQFF. The DNA of the CDR3 is TGCGCCAGCAGCCAAGATGACAGGGCAGCGGCTGAGCAGTTCTTC.

V is TRBV15 and J is TRBJ2-1; maybe TRBD2 (6 bases). The CDR3 covers 15 residues. CDR1 and CDR2 (germline): LNHNV, YYDKDF (reference sequence). V was cut by 2 bases and J by 8 bases, with 16 bases left in between. The CDR3 DNA reads as TGTGCCACCAGCAGATTCACCGGGACTCAGGATGAGCAGTTCTTC. Translated, it gives CATSRFTGTQDEQFF.

This chain links TRBV30 with TRBJ2-7, with D hard to call. The CDR3 runs 11 residues. CDR1 and CDR2 from the germline V gene are GTSNPN and SVGIG (reference sequence). The V end was cut by 3 bases, the J end by 2 bases, with 5 bases between. The CDR3 protein is CAWSRAYEQYF. The CDR3 region has the DNA TGTGCCTGGAGCCGGGCCTACGAGCAGTACTTC.

The gene calls are TRBV9 and TRBJ1-1; 7 bases are a match to TRBD1. The V and J ends lost 6 bases and 5 bases, in that order; junction bases with no gene match: 16. This CDR3 spans 16 amino acids. Germline CDR1 SGDLS, CDR2 YYNGEE. This CDR3 reads CASTAFDRVGYTEAFF. The CDR3 DNA sequence: TGTGCCAGCACAGCCTTCGACAGGGTTGGGTATACTGAAGCTTTCTTT.

This clone was recorded once. The gene calls are TRBV19 and TRBJ2-1; the match to TRBD1 covers 7 bases. CDR1 and CDR2 from the germline V gene are LNHDA and SQIVND (reference sequence). With 1 base clipped from V and 5 bases from J, the junction kept 2 bases outside the gene matches. CDR3 size: 14 residues. CDR3 amino acids: CASSIGDSNNEQFF. CDR3 bases: TGTGCCAGTAGTATAGGGGACAGTAACAATGAGCAGTTCTTC.

This chain uses TRBV5-8 with TRBJ2-4; perhaps TRBD1 as D (6 bases). In germline, CDR1 is SGHTS, CDR2 YDEGEE. The CDR3 runs to 16 residues. The V and J ends lost 4 bases and 1 base respectively, with 15 bases between them. The CDR3 nucleotides read TGTGCCAGCAGCCCCGCCGGTACAGGGGCCAAAAACATTCAGTACTTC. Amino acids: CASSPAGTGAKNIQYF.

The rearrangement links TRBV4-1 to TRBJ1-2; no reliable D call. The ends were cut back, 0 bases at V and 4 bases at J, with 18 bases in the middle. Germline lookup yields CDR1 MGHRA and CDR2 YSYEKL. The CDR3 is 17 amino acids. For the CDR3, the DNA is TGCGCCAGCAGCCAAGATCTGACGACGACAAGAAGCTATGGCTACACCTTC. Its translation: CASSQDLTTTRSYGYTF.

With regard to this clone: Relative to the germline gene, one junction end is altered; a read error may explain this. CDR3 loop: CASRLAGGGRNTEAFF. CDR3 sequence (DNA): TGTGCCAGCAGGTTAGCAGGGGGCGGGCGGAACACTGAAGCTTTCTTT. The V call is TRBV11-2, the J call TRBJ1-1, with 8 bases matching TRBD1. The germline gives CDR1 SGHAT, CDR2 FQNNGV. CDR3 length equals 16 residues. Drawing the rest from reference TRBV11-2 and TRBJ1-1, the complete variable domain is EAGVAQSPRYKIIEKRQSVAFWCNPISGHATLYWYQQILGQGPKLLIQFQNNGVVDDSQLPKDRFSAERLKGVDSTLKIQPAKLEDSAVYLCASRLAGGGRNTEAFFGQGTRLTVV.

The CDR3 loop is CASSFPRGQGALDTEAFF. The CDR3 bases are TGTGCCAGTAGTTTCCCTCGAGGACAGGGGGCGTTGGACACTGAAGCTTTCTTT. The chain uses TRBV19 and TRBJ1-1, with TRBD1 matching over 11 bases. The V gene's germline CDR1 is LNHDA and CDR2 SQIVND (reference sequence). V was clipped by 5 bases and J by 3 bases; unmatched bases: 14. There are 18 residues in the CDR3. The whole variable domain, filled in from reference TRBV19 and TRBJ1-1, reads DGGITQSPKYLFRKEGQNVTLSCEQNLNHDAMYWYRQDPGQGLRLIYYSQIVNDFQKGDIAEGYSVSREKKESFPLTVTSAQKNPTAFYLCASSFPRGQGALDTEAFFGQGTRLTVV.

The chain carries TRBV30 and TRBJ1-1; the D gene is possibly TRBD1 (6 bases). V dropped 6 bases and J dropped 4 bases, with 21 bases sitting between them. Germline V lookup: CDR1 GTSNPN, CDR2 SVGIG (reference sequence). The CDR3 runs to 15 residues. CDR3 nucleotides: TGTGCCTGCCTCCACGGGAAGGGGGTTGGCACTGAAGCTTTCTTT. This codes for CACLHGKGVGTEAFF.

The chain combines TRBV19 with TRBJ1-5; tentative D call: TRBD1 (6 bases). The CDR3 runs 14 residues. Germline V gives CDR1 LNHDA, CDR2 SQIVND (reference sequence). Trimming left V 5 bases short and J 2 bases short, with 10 bases between. The CDR3 DNA is TGTGCCAGTAGTGAGGGGGTACGCAATCAGCCCCAGCATTTT. Its translation: CASSEGVRNQPQHF.

As to this clone: Compared with germline, one end of the junction differs, possibly owing to a read error. The chain links TRBV6-2 or TRBV6-3 to TRBJ2-1; 9 nucleotides line up with TRBD2. Looked up from germline, CDR1 is MNHEY and CDR2 is SVGEGT. There are 17 residues in the CDR3. The CDR3 DNA reads TGTGCCAGCAGTTACTCGAAGGGGACTAGCTATTACAATGGGCAGTTCTTC. It translates to CASSYSKGTSYYNGQFF.